This T cell receptor beta chain is from a study of OX40 agonist ivuxolimab in advanced cancers. About the research overall: Patients were treated with ivuxolimab, an agonistic anti-OX40 (CD134) antibody. General study findings and limits: On average, CD8+ T cells showed a greater number of expanded clones than CD4+.

The sample holds one count of this clone. Its antigen is not identified. The CDR3 consists of 15 residues. The ends were cut back, 0 bases at V and 2 bases at J, with 12 bases in the middle. Looked up from germline, CDR1 is SGDLS and CDR2 is YYNGEE. Collection of blood occurred at baseline, at cycle 4 day 1, and at cycle 7 day 1. Produced via immunoSEQ multiplex PCR; TCRdb's table is partial and in-frame only. In the table there are approximately 82,000 clones, 85% to 90% of which are singletons. This clonotype was obtained from an adult with an advanced solid tumor such as melanoma, head and neck, liver or kidney cancer. The V and J genes are TRBV9 and TRBJ2-7; weak D call: TRBD2 (6 bases). Sequencing used CD4+ or CD8+ T cells sorted from blood, obtained in a trial of the OX40 agonist ivuxolimab. The CDR3 DNA reads TGTGCCAGCAGCGTAGCTGGGGACTCAGCCTACGAGCAGTACTTC. Protein product: CASSVAGDSAYEQYF. Combining the CDR3 with reference TRBV9 and TRBJ2-7 gives the whole variable domain DSGVTQTPKHLITATGQRVTLRCSPRSGDLSVYWYQQSLDQGLQFLIQYYNGEERAKGNILERFSAQQFPDLHSELNLSSLELGDSALYFCASSVAGDSAYEQYFGPGTRLTVT.